Below, 17 T cell receptor beta chains from the same sample are listed, as sequenced in a study of T cell responses to AZD1222 COVID-19 vaccine (dated by TCRdb to the early 2020s). Library method: the immunoSEQ multiplex PCR assay. In its TCRdb copy, this immuneACCESS table keeps in-frame sequences only and misses some clones. Where compared with another copy, unresolved V genes explain less than half of these, and the others have no known cause. The sample yields 100,000 or so clones; approximately 87% were counted once. The top ten clonotypes cover around 12% of the sample. This specimen's time point label, interpreted: baseline before first vaccination. The input for sequencing was peripheral blood, taken on day 0 of AZD1222 vaccination. The source of these receptors is an adult in good health.

CDR3 region: CASSVDRNNEQFF. The DNA of the CDR3 is TGTGCCAGCAGCGTCGACCGTAACAATGAGCAGTTCTTC. V usage is TRBV11-2 and J usage is TRBJ2-1; unclear D gene. The CDR3 totals 13 residues. Between the trimmed V and J ends, which lost 5 bases and 5 bases, there was a span of 10 bases. From germline, CDR1 is SGHAT and CDR2 FQNNGV.

As DNA, the CDR3 is TGTGCCAGCAGTTTGAACCCGGGACCGCATAATCAGCCCCAGCATTTT. This codes for CASSLNPGPHNQPQHF. The V and J genes are TRBV6-5 and TRBJ1-5, with a weak D call TRBD1 (5 bases). The germline V gene has CDR1 MNHEY and CDR2 SVGAGI. The CDR3 runs to 16 residues. Trimming stripped 4 bases from V and 4 bases from J, with 17 bases between.

The chain is built from TRBV5-6 and TRBJ2-7; D is ambiguous. There are 14 residues in the CDR3. Looked up from germline, CDR1 is SGHDT and CDR2 is YYEEEE. Trimming shortened V by 4 bases and J by 2 bases, and 13 bases separated the two germline ends. The CDR3 spells CASSRFGLTYEQYF. DNA for the CDR3: TGTGCCAGCAGCCGTTTCGGATTAACCTACGAGCAGTACTTC.

V and J are TRBV4-3 and TRBJ2-2; D is perhaps TRBD1 (6 bases). From germline, CDR1 is LGHNA and CDR2 YSLEER. There are 15 residues in the CDR3. The V gene lost 3 bases and the J gene lost 2 bases, with 10 bases spanning the gap. The CDR3 DNA is TGCGCCAGCAGCCAGACCAGGGGTAACACCGGGGAGCTGTTTTTT. This codes for CASSQTRGNTGELFF.

This chain joins TRBV7-2 and TRBJ2-5, with 7 bases that match TRBD2. The CDR3 runs to 15 residues. With V trimmed by 5 bases and J by 4 bases, 10 bases remained unmatched. Germline V gene data show CDR1 as SGHTA and CDR2 as FQGNSA. CDR3 region: CASSPNGVAGETQYF. As DNA, the CDR3 is TGTGCCAGCAGCCCAAATGGGGTAGCGGGAGAGACCCAGTACTTC.

The V gene is TRBV24-1, the J gene TRBJ2-7; 13 bases line up with TRBD2. The CDR3 consists of 15 residues. Germline V gene data show CDR1 as KGHDR and CDR2 as SFDVKD. V dropped 4 bases and J dropped 6; count of bases not matched to a gene: 5. The CDR3 coding sequence is TGTGCCACCAGTGACCCGGGACTAGCGGGAAGCGAGCAGTACTTC. Protein product: CATSDPGLAGSEQYF.

J is TRBJ2-6 and V is TRBV6-1; D remains ambiguous. V shed 0 bases and J shed 4 bases, with 10 bases lying between them. The CDR3 spans 16 residues. Germline CDR1 MNHNS, CDR2 SASEGT. As DNA, the CDR3 is TGTGCCAGCAGTGAAGCGCTTCTGTTCGGGGCCAACGTCCTGACTTTC. Protein product: CASSEALLFGANVLTF.

This clone was detected only once. This chain links TRBV27 with TRBJ2-5; D call uncertain. Per the germline V gene, CDR1 is MNHEY and CDR2 is SMNVEV (reference sequence). CDR3 length equals 12 residues. Trimming removed 7 bases at V and 4 bases at J, with 10 bases between. CDR3 in DNA: TGTGCCAGCAAAGGTGTGGGAGAGACCCAGTACTTC. Its protein is CASKGVGETQYF.

V usage is TRBV18 and J usage is TRBJ2-1; no definite D call. This CDR3 has 14 amino acids. Germline CDR1 and CDR2: KGHSH and LQKENI. V dropped 8 bases and J dropped 9 bases, with 20 bases sitting between them. CDR3 nucleotides: TGTGCCAGCCAACCGGCCCAGCCGCTTATTGAGCAGTTCTTC. Residues: CASQPAQPLIEQFF.

The V call is TRBV5-4, the J call TRBJ2-3, with 14 bases identical to TRBD2. This CDR3 spans 16 amino acids. J gave up 5 bases and V 3 bases, and 5 bases lay outside the gene matches. Germline values: CDR1 SGHNT, CDR2 YYREEE (reference sequence). CDR3 nucleotides: TGTGCCAGCAGCTCCCGGACTAGCGGGAGGAGAGATACGCAGTATTTT. Translated: CASSSRTSGRRDTQYF.

The chain recombines TRBV3-1 (or the pseudogene TRBV3-2) with TRBJ1-4; no definite D call. The V gene lost 1 base and the J gene lost 8 bases, with 14 bases spanning the gap. Germline lookup yields CDR1 LGHDT and CDR2 YNNKEL (reference sequence). The CDR3 consists of 15 residues. The CDR3 here is CASSQGQVTREKLFF. In nucleotides, the CDR3 is TGTGCCAGCAGCCAAGGCCAGGTCACCCGGGAAAAACTGTTTTTT.

This rearrangement joins TRBV28 to TRBJ1-5; possibly TRBD1 for D (6 bases). The germline gives CDR1 MDHEN, CDR2 SYDVKM. This CDR3 is built from 16 residues. V was pared by 5 bases and J by 0 bases, with 14 bases between. CDR3 region: CASSEKQGASNQPQHF. The CDR3 DNA follows: TGTGCCAGCAGTGAAAAACAGGGAGCTAGCAATCAGCCCCAGCATTTT. Drawing the rest from reference TRBV28 and TRBJ1-5, the complete variable domain is DVKVTQSSRYLVKRTGEKVFLECVQDMDHENMFWYRQDPGLGLRLIYFSYDVKMKEKGDIPEGYSVSREKKERFSLILESASTNQTSMYLCASSEKQGASNQPQHFGDGTRLSIL.

This chain connects TRBV3-1 (or the pseudogene TRBV3-2) to TRBJ1-2; tentatively, D is TRBD1 (5 bases). In germline, CDR1 is LGHDT, CDR2 YNNKEL (reference sequence). V lost 0 bases, J lost 4 bases, and 12 bases lay in between. This CDR3 contains 15 residues. The CDR3: CASSQEGGRVYGYTF. As DNA, the CDR3 is TGTGCCAGCAGCCAAGAGGGGGGGAGGGTCTATGGCTACACCTTC.

This clone was seen more than once but under ten times. This chain uses TRBV5-1 with TRBJ2-5; tentatively, D is TRBD1 or TRBD2 (5 bases each). CDR1 is SGHRS, CDR2 YFSETQ, per germline. The CDR3 sequence is 17 residues long. V dropped 0 bases and J dropped 2 bases, with 17 bases sitting between them. CDR3 residues: CASSLAWLGDGQETQYF. DNA of the CDR3: TGCGCCAGCAGCTTGGCCTGGCTGGGGGACGGGCAAGAGACCCAGTACTTC.

The chain employs TRBV5-4 and TRBJ2-5, with TRBD1 matching 9 bases. The CDR3 is made up of 14 amino acids. J was trimmed by 5 bases and V by 5 bases; bases with no gene match: 7. The germline gives CDR1 SGHNT, CDR2 YYREEE (reference sequence). The CDR3 region has the DNA TGTGCCAGCAGTTCGGGACAGGGTCGGGAGACCCAGTACTTC. Translated: CASSSGQGRETQYF.

The J gene is TRBJ1-5, the V gene TRBV10-3; 8 nucleotides agree with TRBD1. The V gene's germline CDR1 is ENHRY and CDR2 SYGVKD. The CDR3 totals 13 residues. The ends lost 8 bases at V and 5 bases at J; junction bases unmatched: 5. CDR3 sequence reads: CAISPDRDQPQHF. The CDR3 DNA follows: TGTGCCATCTCCCCGGACAGGGATCAGCCCCAGCATTTT.

The table lists this clone with a few counts. The chain couples TRBV30 to TRBJ2-1, with TRBD2 as a possible D gene (6 bases). V lost 0 bases and J 4 bases, leaving 10 bases between the germline ends. This CDR3 spans 14 amino acids. CDR1 and CDR2 from the germline V gene are GTSNPN and SVGIG (reference sequence). The CDR3 coding sequence is TGTGCCTGGAGTGTATACGGGAGTTACAATGAGCAGTTCTTC. Translating it yields CAWSVYGSYNEQFF.